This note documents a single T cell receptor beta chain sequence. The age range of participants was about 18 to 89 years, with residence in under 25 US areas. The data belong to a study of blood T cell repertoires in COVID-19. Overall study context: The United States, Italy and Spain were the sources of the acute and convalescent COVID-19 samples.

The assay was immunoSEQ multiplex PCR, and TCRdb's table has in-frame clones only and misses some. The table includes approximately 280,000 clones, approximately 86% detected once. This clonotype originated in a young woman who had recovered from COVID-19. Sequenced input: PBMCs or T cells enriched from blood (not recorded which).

The DNA of the CDR3 is TGTGCCAGCAGCCTGGGGGGGAAAACTGAAGCTTTCTTT. Residues: CASSLGGKTEAFF. The chain recombines TRBV11-3 with TRBJ1-1; possible D gene TRBD1, 5 bases. Per the germline V gene, CDR1 is SGHNT and CDR2 is YENEEA. V was cut by 5 bases and J by 5 bases, with 12 bases left in between. This CDR3 is built from 13 residues.